The 5 T cell receptor beta chains below all came from one sample that was sequenced in a study of T cell responses to AZD1222 COVID-19 vaccine. Produced via immunoSEQ multiplex PCR; TCRdb's table is partial and in-frame only. This table has 130,000 or so clones, 85% to 90% appearing once. The sample was peripheral blood, taken on day 0 of MenACWY control vaccination. The receptor source for this set is an adult in good health.

The genes are TRBV9 and TRBJ2-1; D unresolved. In germline, CDR1 is SGDLS, CDR2 YYNGEE. This CDR3 has 16 residues. Trimming stripped 4 bases from V and 3 bases from J, with 17 bases between. Written as DNA, the CDR3 is TGTGCCAGCAGCCCCCCCCTAATACCCCTCTACAATGAGCAGTTCTTC. Translating gives CASSPPLIPLYNEQFF.

In the case of this clone: The conserved phenylalanine or tryptophan normally closing the CDR3 is absent here, so this likely arose from a read error. Because the CDR3's place on the DNA is in doubt, the DNA is left out and the CDR3 is given as listed by TCRdb. The CDR3 protein is CASSRDAL. V usage is TRBV4-1 and J usage is TRBJ1-6. The CDR3 comprises 8 residues, both ends counted. Germline-derived CDR1 and CDR2 are MGHRA and YSYEKL.

This chain joins TRBV2 and TRBJ2-7; D perhaps matches TRBD1 (5 bases). V dropped 6 bases and J dropped 3 bases, with 9 bases sitting between them. The CDR3 loop spans 12 amino acids. Germline V lookup: CDR1 SNHLY, CDR2 FYNNEI. The CDR3 region is CASRPRGYEQYF. CDR3 nucleotides: TGTGCCAGCAGGCCTAGGGGCTACGAGCAGTACTTC.

The CDR3 DNA follows: TGTGCCTGGAGTAAGGGTTACGAGCAGTACTTC. Translated: CAWSKGYEQYF. The chain uses TRBV30 and TRBJ2-7; D ambiguous. The CDR3 runs to 11 residues. The V end lost 2 bases, the J end lost 4 bases, and 6 bases lay between the germline ends. The germline CDR1 and CDR2 sequences are GTSNPN and SVGIG (reference sequence).

This chain joins TRBV11-2 and TRBJ1-2, with D hard to call. The CDR3 consists of 14 residues. CDR1 and CDR2 (germline): SGHAT, FQNNGV. Trimming stripped 1 base from V and 4 bases from J, with 10 bases between. Here the CDR3 reads CASSLGWGGYGYTF. CDR3 coding DNA: TGTGCCAGCAGCTTAGGGTGGGGTGGCTATGGCTACACCTTC.